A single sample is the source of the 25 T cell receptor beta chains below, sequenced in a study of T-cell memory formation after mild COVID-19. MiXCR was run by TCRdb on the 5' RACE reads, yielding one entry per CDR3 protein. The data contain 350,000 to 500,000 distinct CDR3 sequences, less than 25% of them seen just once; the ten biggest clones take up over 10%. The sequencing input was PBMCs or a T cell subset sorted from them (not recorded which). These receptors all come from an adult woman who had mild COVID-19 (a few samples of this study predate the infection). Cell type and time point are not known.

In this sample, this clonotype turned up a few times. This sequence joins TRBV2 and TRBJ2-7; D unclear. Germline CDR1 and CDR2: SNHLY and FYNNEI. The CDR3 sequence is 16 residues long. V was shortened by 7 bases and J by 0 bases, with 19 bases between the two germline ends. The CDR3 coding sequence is TGTGCCAGCACCCTCCGTCCTGGATACACCTCCTACGAGCAGTACTTC. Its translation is CASTLRPGYTSYEQYF.

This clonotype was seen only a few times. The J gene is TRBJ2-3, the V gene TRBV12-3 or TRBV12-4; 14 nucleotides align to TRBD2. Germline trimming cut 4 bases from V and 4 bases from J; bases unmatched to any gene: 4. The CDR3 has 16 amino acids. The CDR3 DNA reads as TGTGCCAGCAGTTGGGGGACTAGCGGGGGTGCAGATACGCAGTATTTT. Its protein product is CASSWGTSGGADTQYF.

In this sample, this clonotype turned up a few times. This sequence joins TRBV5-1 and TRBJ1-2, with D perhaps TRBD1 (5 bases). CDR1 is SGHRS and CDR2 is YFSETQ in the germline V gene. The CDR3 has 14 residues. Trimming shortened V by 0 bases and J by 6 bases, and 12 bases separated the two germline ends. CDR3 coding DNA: TGCGCCAGCAGCTTGGAGGGCAGGGAGGATGGCTACACCTTC. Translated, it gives CASSLEGREDGYTF.

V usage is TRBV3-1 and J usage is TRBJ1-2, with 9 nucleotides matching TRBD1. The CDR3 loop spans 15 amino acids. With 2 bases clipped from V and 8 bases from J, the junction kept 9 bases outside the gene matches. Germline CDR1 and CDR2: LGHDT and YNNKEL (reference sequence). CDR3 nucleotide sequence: TGTGCCAGCAGCCAACGCAAGGGACAGGGAGTAGGCTACACCTTC. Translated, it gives CASSQRKGQGVGYTF.

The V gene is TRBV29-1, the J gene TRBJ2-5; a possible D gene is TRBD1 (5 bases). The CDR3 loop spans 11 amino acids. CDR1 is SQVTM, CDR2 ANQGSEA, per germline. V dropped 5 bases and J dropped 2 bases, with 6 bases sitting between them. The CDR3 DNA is TGCAGCGTTCACAGGCAAGAGACCCAGTACTTC. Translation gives CSVHRQETQYF. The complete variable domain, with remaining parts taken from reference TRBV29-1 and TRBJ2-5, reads SAVISQKPSRDICQRGTSLTIQCQVDSQVTMMFWYRQQPGQSLTLIATANQGSEATYESGFVIDKFPISRPNLTFSTLTVSNMSPEDSSIYLCSVHRQETQYFGPGTRLLVL.

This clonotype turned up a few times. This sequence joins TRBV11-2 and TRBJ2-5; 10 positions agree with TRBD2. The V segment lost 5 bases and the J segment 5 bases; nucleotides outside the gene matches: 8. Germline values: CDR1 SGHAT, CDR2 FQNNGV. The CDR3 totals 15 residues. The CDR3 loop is CASSPQGSGGETQYF. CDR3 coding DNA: TGTGCCAGCAGCCCCCAAGGTAGCGGGGGGGAGACCCAGTACTTC. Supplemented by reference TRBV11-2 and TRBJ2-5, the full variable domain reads EAGVAQSPRYKIIEKRQSVAFWCNPISGHATLYWYQQILGQGPKLLIQFQNNGVVDDSQLPKDRFSAERLKGVDSTLKIQPAKLEDSAVYLCASSPQGSGGETQYFGPGTRLLVL.

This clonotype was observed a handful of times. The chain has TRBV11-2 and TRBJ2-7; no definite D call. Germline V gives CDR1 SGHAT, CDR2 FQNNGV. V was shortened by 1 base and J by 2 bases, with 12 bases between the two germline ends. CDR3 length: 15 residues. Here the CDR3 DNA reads TGTGCCAGCAGCTTAGTTCGGGCCAAAGCCTACGAGCAGTACTTC. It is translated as CASSLVRAKAYEQYF.

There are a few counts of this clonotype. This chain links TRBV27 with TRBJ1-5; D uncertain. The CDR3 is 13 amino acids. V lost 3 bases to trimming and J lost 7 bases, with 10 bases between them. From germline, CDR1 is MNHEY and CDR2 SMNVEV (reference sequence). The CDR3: CASSFTGPQPQHF. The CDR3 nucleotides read TGTGCCAGCAGTTTCACGGGCCCGCAGCCCCAGCATTTT.

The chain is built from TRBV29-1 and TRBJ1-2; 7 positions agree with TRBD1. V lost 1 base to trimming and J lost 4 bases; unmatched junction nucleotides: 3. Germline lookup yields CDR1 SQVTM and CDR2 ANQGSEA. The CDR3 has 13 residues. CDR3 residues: CSVEGGQSYGYTF. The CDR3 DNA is TGCAGCGTTGAAGGGGGACAGTCCTATGGCTACACCTTC.

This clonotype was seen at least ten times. The CDR3: CASSRQGQNTEAFF. The CDR3 nucleotides are TGTGCCAGCAGTAGACAGGGGCAGAACACTGAAGCTTTCTTT. The chain recombines TRBV12-3 or TRBV12-4 with TRBJ1-1; 8 nucleotides agree with TRBD1. V shed 5 bases, J shed 1 base, and the junction held 3 bases outside the gene matches. The CDR3 is 14 amino acids.

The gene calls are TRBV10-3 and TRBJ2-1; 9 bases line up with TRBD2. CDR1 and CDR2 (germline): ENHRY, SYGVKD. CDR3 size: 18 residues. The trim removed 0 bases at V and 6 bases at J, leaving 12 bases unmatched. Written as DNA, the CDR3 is TGTGCCATCAGTGAGTCGTTACTAGCGGGTTACATCAGCAATGAGCAGTTCTTC. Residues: CAISESLLAGYISNEQFF.

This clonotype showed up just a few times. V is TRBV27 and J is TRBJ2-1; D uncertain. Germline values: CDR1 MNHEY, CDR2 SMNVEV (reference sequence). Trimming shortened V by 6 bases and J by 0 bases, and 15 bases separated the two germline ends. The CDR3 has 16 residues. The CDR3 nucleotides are TGTGCCAGCAGGCAACTTACGCCCGGCTCCTACAATGAGCAGTTCTTC. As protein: CASRQLTPGSYNEQFF.

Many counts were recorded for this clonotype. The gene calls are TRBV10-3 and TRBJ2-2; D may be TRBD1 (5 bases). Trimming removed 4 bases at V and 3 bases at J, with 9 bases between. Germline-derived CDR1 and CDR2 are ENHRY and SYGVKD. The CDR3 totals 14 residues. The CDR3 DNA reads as TGTGCCATCAGTGCCAGGGCGGACACCGGGGAGCTGTTTTTT. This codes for CAISARADTGELFF.

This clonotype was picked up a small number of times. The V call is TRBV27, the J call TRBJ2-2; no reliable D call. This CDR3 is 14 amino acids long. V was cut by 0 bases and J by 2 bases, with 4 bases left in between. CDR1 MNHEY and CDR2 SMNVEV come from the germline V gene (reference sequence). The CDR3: CASSLSENTGELFF. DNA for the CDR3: TGTGCCAGCAGTTTATCCGAAAACACCGGGGAGCTGTTTTTT.

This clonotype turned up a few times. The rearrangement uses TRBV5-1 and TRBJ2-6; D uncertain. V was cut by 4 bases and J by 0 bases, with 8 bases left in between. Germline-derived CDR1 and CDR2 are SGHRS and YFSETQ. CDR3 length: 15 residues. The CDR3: CASSIDNSGANVLTF. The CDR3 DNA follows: TGCGCCAGCAGCATCGACAACTCTGGGGCCAACGTCCTGACTTTC.

The CDR3 sequence: CATSSHNQPQHF. The CDR3 bases are TGTGCCACCAGCAGCCACAATCAGCCCCAGCATTTT. The V call is TRBV15, the J call TRBJ1-5; D unresolved. The CDR3 loop spans 12 amino acids. Between the trimmed V and J ends, which lost 3 bases and 3 bases, there was a span of 3 bases. Germline V gene sequence: CDR1 LNHNV, CDR2 YYDKDF (reference sequence).

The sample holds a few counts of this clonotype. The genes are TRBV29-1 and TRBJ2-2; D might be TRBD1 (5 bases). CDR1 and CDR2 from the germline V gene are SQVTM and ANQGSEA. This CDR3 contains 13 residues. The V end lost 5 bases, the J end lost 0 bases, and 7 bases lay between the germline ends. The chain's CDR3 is CSVQGTNTGELFF. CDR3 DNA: TGCAGCGTTCAGGGTACGAACACCGGGGAGCTGTTTTTT.

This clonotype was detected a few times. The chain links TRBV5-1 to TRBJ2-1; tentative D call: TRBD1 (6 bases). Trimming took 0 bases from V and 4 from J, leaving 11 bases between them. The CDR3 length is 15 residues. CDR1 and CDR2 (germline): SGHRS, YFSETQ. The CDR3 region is CASSLGTTGYNEQFF. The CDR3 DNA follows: TGCGCCAGCAGCTTGGGCACTACAGGGTACAATGAGCAGTTCTTC. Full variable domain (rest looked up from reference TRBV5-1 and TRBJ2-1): KAGVTQTPRYLIKTRGQQVTLSCSPISGHRSVSWYQQTPGQGLQFLFEYFSETQRNKGNFPGRFSGRQFSNSRSEMNVSTLELGDSALYLCASSLGTTGYNEQFFGPGTRLTVL.

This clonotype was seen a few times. The CDR3 region is CATSRGFGKGEGGYTF. The CDR3 bases are TGTGCCACCAGCAGAGGATTTGGTAAAGGGGAAGGTGGCTACACCTTC. The chain carries TRBV15 and TRBJ1-2, with a tentative D call TRBD1 (5 bases). The CDR3 has 16 residues. CDR1 is LNHNV, CDR2 YYDKDF, per germline (reference sequence). Trimming took off 1 base at V and 7 bases at J, with 19 bases between the two ends.

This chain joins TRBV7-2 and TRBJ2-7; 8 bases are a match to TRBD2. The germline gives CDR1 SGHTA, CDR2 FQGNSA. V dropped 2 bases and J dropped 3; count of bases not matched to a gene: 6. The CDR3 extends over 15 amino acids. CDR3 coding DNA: TGTGCCAGCAGCTTAAGCGGGGGCGTTCTCTACGAGCAGTACTTC. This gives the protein CASSLSGGVLYEQYF.

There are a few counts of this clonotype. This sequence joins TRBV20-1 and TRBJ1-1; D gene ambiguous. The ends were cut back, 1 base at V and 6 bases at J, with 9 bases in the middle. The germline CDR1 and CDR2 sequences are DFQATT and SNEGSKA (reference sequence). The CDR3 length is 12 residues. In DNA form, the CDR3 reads TGCAGTGCTAGAGCCTACGAACCTGAAGCTTTCTTT. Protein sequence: CSARAYEPEAFF.

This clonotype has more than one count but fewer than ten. CDR3 sequence: CAIRDRADQPQHF. CDR3 coding DNA: TGTGCCATCCGGGACAGGGCTGATCAGCCCCAGCATTTT. The chain couples TRBV10-3 to TRBJ1-5, with TRBD1 identical over 9 bases. The CDR3 is 13 amino acids. The trim removed 8 bases at V and 5 bases at J, leaving 4 bases unmatched. Germline V gene data show CDR1 as ENHRY and CDR2 as SYGVKD.

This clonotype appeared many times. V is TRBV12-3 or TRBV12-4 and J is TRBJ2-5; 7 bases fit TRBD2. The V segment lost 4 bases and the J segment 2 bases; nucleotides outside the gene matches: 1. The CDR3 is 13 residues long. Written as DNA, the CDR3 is TGTGCCAGCAGTTCGCGGGGGCAAGAGACCCAGTACTTC. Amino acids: CASSSRGQETQYF.

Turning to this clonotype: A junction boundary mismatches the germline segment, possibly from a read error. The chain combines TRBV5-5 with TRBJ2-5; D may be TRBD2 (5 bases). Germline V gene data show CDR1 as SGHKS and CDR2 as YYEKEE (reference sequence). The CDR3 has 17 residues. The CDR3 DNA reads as TGTGCCAGCAGCTTGGGGTTGCGGGCGGCCTTTGCGGAGAACCAGTACTTC. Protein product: CASSLGLRAAFAENQYF.

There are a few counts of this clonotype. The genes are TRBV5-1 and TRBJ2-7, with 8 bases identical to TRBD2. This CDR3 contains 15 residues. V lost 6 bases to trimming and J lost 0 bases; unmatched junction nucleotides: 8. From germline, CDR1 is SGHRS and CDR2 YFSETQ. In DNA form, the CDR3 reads TGCGCCAGCAACCGGGGGGGGAGCTACTCCTACGAGCAGTACTTC. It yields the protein CASNRGGSYSYEQYF.